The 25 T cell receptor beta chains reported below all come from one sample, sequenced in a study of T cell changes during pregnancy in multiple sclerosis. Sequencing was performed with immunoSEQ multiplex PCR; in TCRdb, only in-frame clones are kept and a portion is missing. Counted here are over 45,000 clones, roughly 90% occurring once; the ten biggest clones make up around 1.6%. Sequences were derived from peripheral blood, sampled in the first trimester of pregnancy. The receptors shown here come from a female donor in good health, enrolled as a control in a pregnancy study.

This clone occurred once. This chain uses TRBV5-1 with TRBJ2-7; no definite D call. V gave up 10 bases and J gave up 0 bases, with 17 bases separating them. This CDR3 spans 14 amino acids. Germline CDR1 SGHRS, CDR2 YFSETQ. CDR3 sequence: CAAHKAESSYEQYF. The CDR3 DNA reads TGCGCCGCCCATAAGGCGGAAAGCTCCTACGAGCAGTACTTC.

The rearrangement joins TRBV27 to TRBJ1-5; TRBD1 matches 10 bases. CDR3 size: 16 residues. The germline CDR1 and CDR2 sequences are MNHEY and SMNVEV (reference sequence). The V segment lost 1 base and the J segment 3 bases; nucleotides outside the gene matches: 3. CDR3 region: CASSLYGTGVNQPQHF. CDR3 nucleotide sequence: TGTGCCAGCAGTTTATACGGGACAGGGGTCAATCAGCCCCAGCATTTT.

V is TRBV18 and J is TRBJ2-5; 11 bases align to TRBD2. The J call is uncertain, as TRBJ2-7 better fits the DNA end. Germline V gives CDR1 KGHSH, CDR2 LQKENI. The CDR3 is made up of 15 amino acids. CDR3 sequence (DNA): TGTGCCAGCTCACCGACTAGCGGGAACTCCTACGAGCAGTACTTC. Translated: CASSPTSGNSYEQYF.

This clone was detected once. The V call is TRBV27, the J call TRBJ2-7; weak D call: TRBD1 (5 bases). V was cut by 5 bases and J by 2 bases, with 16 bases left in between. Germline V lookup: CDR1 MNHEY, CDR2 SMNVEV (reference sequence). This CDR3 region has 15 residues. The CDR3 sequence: CASSRQGNHPYEQYF. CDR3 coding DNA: TGTGCCAGCAGTCGGCAGGGAAATCATCCCTACGAGCAGTACTTC.

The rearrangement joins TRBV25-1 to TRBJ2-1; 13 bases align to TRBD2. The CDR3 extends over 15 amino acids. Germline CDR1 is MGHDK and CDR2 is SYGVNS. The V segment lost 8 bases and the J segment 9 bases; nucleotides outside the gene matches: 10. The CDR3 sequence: CASVMTSGGKAEQFF. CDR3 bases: TGTGCCAGCGTAATGACTAGCGGGGGGAAGGCTGAGCAGTTCTTC.

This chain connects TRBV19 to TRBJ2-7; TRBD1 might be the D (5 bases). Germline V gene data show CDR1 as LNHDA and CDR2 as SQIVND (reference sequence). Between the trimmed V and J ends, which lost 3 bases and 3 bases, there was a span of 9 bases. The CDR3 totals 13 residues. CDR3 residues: CASSIYQGYEQYF. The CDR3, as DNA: TGTGCCAGTAGTATCTACCAGGGCTACGAGCAGTACTTC.

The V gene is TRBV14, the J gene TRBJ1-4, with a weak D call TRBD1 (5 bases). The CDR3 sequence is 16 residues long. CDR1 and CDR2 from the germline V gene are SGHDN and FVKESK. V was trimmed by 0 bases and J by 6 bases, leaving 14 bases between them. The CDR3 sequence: CASSQDYWQGHEKLFF. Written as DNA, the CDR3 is TGTGCCAGCAGCCAAGATTATTGGCAGGGCCATGAAAAACTGTTTTTT.

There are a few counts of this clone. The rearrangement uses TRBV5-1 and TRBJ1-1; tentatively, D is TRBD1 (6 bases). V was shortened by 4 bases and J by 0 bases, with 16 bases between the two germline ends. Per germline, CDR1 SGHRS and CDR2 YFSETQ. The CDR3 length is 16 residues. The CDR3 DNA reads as TGCGCCAGCAGCATACAGGGCTGGGGCATGAACACTGAAGCTTTCTTT. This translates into CASSIQGWGMNTEAFF. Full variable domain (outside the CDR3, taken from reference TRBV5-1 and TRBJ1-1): KAGVTQTPRYLIKTRGQQVTLSCSPISGHRSVSWYQQTPGQGLQFLFEYFSETQRNKGNFPGRFSGRQFSNSRSEMNVSTLELGDSALYLCASSIQGWGMNTEAFFGQGTRLTVV.

The CDR3 reads CASSEPRTGVYEQYF. The CDR3, as DNA: TGCGCCAGCAGTGAGCCCCGGACAGGGGTTTACGAGCAGTACTTC. The chain employs TRBV10-2 and TRBJ2-7; 9 bases match TRBD1. Germline V lookup: CDR1 WSHSY, CDR2 SAAADI. The J segment lost 4 bases and the V segment lost 2 bases, leaving 6 bases of the junction unmatched. The CDR3 contains 15 residues.

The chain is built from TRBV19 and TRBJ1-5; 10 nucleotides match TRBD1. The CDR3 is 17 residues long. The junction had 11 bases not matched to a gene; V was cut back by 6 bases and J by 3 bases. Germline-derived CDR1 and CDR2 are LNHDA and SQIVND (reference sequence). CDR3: CASSAPGTGDNNQPQHF. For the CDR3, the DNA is TGTGCCAGTAGCGCCCCCGGGACAGGGGATAACAATCAGCCCCAGCATTTT. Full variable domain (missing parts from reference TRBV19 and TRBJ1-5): DGGITQSPKYLFRKEGQNVTLSCEQNLNHDAMYWYRQDPGQGLRLIYYSQIVNDFQKGDIAEGYSVSREKKESFPLTVTSAQKNPTAFYLCASSAPGTGDNNQPQHFGDGTRLSIL.

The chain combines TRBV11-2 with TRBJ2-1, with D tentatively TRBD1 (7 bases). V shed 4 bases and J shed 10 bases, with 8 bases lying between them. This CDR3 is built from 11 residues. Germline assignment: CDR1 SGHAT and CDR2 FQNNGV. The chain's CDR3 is CASSSGGEQFF. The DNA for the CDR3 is TGTGCCAGCAGCTCAGGGGGGGAGCAGTTCTTC. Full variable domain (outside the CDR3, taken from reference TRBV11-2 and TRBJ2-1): EAGVAQSPRYKIIEKRQSVAFWCNPISGHATLYWYQQILGQGPKLLIQFQNNGVVDDSQLPKDRFSAERLKGVDSTLKIQPAKLEDSAVYLCASSSGGEQFFGPGTRLTVL.

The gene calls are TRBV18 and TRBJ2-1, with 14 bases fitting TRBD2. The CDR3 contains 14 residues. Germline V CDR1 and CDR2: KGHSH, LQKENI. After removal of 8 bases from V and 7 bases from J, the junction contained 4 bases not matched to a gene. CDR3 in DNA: TGTGCCAGCGCCGGGACTAGCGGGAGTAATGAGCAGTTCTTC. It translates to CASAGTSGSNEQFF.

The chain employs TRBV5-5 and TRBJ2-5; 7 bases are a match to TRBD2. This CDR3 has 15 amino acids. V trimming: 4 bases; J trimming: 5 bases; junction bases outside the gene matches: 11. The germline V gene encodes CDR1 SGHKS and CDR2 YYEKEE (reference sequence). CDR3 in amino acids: CASSRGEVAGETQYF. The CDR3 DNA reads TGTGCCAGCAGCCGGGGGGAGGTGGCGGGGGAGACCCAGTACTTC. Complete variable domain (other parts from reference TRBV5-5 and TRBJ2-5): DAGVTQSPTHLIKTRGQQVTLRCSPISGHKSVSWYQQVLGQGPQFIFQYYEKEERGRGNFPDRFSARQFPNYSSELNVNALLLGDSALYLCASSRGEVAGETQYFGPGTRLLVL.

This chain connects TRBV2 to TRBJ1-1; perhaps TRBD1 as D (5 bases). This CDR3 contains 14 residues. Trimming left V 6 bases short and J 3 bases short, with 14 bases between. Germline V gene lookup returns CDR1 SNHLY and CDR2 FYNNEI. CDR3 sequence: CASSPRGVDTEAFF. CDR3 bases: TGTGCCAGCAGCCCCCGGGGGGTCGACACTGAAGCTTTCTTT.

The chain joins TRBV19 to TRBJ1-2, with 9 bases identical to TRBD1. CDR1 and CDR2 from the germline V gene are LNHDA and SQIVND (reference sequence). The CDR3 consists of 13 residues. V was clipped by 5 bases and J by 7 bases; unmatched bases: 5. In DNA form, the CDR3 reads TGTGCCAGTAGTGCCGGGACAGGGTCTGGCTACACCTTC. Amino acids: CASSAGTGSGYTF.

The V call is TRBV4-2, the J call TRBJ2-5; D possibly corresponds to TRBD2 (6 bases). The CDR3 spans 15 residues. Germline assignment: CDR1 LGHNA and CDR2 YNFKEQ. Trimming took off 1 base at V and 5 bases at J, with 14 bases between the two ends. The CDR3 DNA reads TGTGCCAGCAGCCAAGCGGGGACTGGGGGGGAGACCCAGTACTTC. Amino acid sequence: CASSQAGTGGETQYF.

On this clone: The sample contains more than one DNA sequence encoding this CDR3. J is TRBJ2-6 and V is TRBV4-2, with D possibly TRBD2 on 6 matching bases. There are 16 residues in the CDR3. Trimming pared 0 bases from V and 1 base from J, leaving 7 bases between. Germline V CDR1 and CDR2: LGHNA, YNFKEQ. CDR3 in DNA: TGTGCCAGCAGCCAAGACGCGGGATCTGGGGCCAACGTCCTGACTTTC. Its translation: CASSQDAGSGANVLTF.

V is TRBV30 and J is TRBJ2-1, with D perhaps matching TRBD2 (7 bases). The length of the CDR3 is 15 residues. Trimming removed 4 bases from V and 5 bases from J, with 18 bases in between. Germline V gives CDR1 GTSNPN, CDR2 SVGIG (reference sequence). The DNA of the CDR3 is TGTGCCTGGAAGGAAACGGGGGGCGGGCACAATGAGCAGTTCTTC. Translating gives CAWKETGGGHNEQFF.

CDR3 sequence reads: CASSAFGRGNTEAFF. The CDR3 DNA sequence: TGTGCCAGCAGCGCGTTCGGGCGGGGGAACACTGAAGCTTTCTTT. The chain uses TRBV7-8 and TRBJ1-1; D is uncertain. The V gene lost 5 bases and the J gene lost 1 base, with 14 bases spanning the gap. Germline-derived CDR1 and CDR2 are SGHVS and FQNEAQ. The CDR3 covers 15 residues.

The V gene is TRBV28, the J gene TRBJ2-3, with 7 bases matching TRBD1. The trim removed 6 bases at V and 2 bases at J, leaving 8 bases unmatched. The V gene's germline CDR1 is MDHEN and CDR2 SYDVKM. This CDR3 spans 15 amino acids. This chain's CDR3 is CASSRRTGYTDTQYF. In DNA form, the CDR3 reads TGTGCCAGCAGCCGCAGGACAGGATACACAGATACGCAGTATTTT. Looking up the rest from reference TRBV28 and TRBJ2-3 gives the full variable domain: DVKVTQSSRYLVKRTGEKVFLECVQDMDHENMFWYRQDPGLGLRLIYFSYDVKMKEKGDIPEGYSVSREKKERFSLILESASTNQTSMYLCASSRRTGYTDTQYFGPGTRLTVL.

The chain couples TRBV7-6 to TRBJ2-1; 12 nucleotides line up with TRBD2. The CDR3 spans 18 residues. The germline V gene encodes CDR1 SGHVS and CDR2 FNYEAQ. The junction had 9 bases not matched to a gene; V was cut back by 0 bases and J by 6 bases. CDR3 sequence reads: CASSLATSGSPQRNEQFF. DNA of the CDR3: TGTGCCAGCAGCTTAGCGACTAGCGGGAGCCCCCAGCGCAATGAGCAGTTCTTC.

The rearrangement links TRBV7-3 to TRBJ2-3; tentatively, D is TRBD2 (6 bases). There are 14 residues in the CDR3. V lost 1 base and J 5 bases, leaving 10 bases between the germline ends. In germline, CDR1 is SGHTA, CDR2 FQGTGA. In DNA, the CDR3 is TGTGCCAGCAGCTTAAGTCCCGGGGGAGATACGCAGTATTTT. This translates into CASSLSPGGDTQYF.

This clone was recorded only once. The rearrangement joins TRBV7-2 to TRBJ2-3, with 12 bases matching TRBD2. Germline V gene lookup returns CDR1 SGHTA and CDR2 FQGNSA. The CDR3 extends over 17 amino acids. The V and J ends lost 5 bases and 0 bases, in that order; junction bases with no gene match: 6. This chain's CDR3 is CASSRTLAGGSTDTQYF. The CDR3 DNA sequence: TGTGCCAGCAGCCGGACCCTAGCGGGAGGGAGCACAGATACGCAGTATTTT.

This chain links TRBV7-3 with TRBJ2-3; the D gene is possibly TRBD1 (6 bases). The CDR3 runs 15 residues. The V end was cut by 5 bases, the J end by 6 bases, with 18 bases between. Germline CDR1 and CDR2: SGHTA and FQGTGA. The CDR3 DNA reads TGTGCCAGCAGCCGCCTTCCTGGGGGCGGCGATACGCAGTATTTT. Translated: CASSRLPGGGDTQYF.

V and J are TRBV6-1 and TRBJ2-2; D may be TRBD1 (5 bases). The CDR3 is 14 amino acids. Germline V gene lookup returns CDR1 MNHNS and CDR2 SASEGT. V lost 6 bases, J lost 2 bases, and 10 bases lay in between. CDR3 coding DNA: TGTGCCAGCAGGACAGTCTTTAACACCGGGGAGCTGTTTTTT. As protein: CASRTVFNTGELFF.